Given below is one T cell receptor beta chain in context. The data were obtained in a study of blood T cell repertoires in COVID-19. At the level of the study: Whether acute or convalescent, the COVID-19 samples came from the United States, Italy and Spain. PBMCs, B-cell-depleted T cells, or T cells were the source of the cDNA or gDNA that made up the material.

The CDR3 runs to 15 residues. From germline, CDR1 is SEHNR and CDR2 FQNEAQ (reference sequence). V was shortened by 1 base and J by 7 bases, with 11 bases between the two germline ends. Study processing details: Counts of nucleated cells, estimated from reference gene primer amplification, were obtained. Here immunoSEQ multiplex PCR was the method, and the copy in TCRdb shows in-frame clones only, minus some. V and J calls and clone size are given by that table; D and trimming were obtained from the DNA. The table records fewer than 350,000 clones, roughly 87% of them present only once. Sample: peripheral blood. The sequence came from a man aged 18-30 years with active or convalescent COVID-19. The chain uses TRBV7-9 and TRBJ1-6, with D maybe TRBD1 (5 bases). The CDR3 region has the DNA TGTGCCAGCAGCTTAGGCGAAAGGGGCAATTCACCCCTCCACTTT. This encodes CASSLGERGNSPLHF.